These 20 T cell receptor beta chains originate from one sample sequenced in a study of immune evolution from preneoplasia to lung adenocarcinoma. The table came from immunoSEQ multiplex PCR; TCRdb's copy has only in-frame clones and leaves some out. Found here are about 27,000 clones, 74% of them singletons; the top ten hold 5.7%. Sequenced input: FFPE invasive lung adenocarcinoma tissue. The receptors shown here come from a person aged 55 to 75 with invasive lung adenocarcinoma. Some clones in this sample may be carry-over from other donors' samples.

V usage is TRBV18 and J usage is TRBJ1-1; tentative D call: TRBD1 (5 bases). Germline loops: CDR1 KGHSH, CDR2 LQKENI. The CDR3 length is 14 residues. The V and J ends lost 1 base and 4 bases respectively, with 10 bases between them. CDR3 coding DNA: TGTGCCAGCTCACCACTAGAAGGGACCACTGAAGCTTTCTTT. This encodes CASSPLEGTTEAFF.

The V gene is TRBV4-1, the J gene TRBJ2-3; tentatively, D is TRBD2 (6 bases). V was pared by 4 bases and J by 2 bases, with 13 bases between. CDR1 and CDR2 (germline): MGHRA, YSYEKL. The CDR3 loop spans 15 amino acids. CDR3 nucleotide sequence: TGCGCCAGCAGCCCGACGGGACTGAACACAGATACGCAGTATTTT. Translated, it gives CASSPTGLNTDTQYF.

This chain connects TRBV7-2 to TRBJ2-2; D may correspond to TRBD1 or TRBD2 (5 bases each). The CDR3 contains 15 residues. Germline values: CDR1 SGHTA, CDR2 FQGNSA. Deletions cut 5 bases from V and 4 bases from J, with 14 bases between. In nucleotides, the CDR3 is TGTGCCAGCAGCCCCCACGGGACGGGCACCGGGGAGCTGTTTTTT. Translated, it gives CASSPHGTGTGELFF.

This sequence joins TRBV5-6 and TRBJ2-2; tentatively, D is TRBD2 (7 bases). The CDR3 totals 15 residues. Trimming left V 3 bases short and J 5 bases short, with 14 bases between. Looked up from germline, CDR1 is SGHDT and CDR2 is YYEEEE. The CDR3 loop reads CASSSLGGGTGELFF. CDR3 nucleotides: TGTGCCAGCAGCTCGCTAGGGGGGGGAACCGGGGAGCTGTTTTTT.

A few counts support this clone. The V gene is TRBV6-5, the J gene TRBJ2-2, with 10 nucleotides matching TRBD2. The CDR3 totals 15 residues. J gave up 2 bases and V 6 bases, and 3 bases lay outside the gene matches. The germline gives CDR1 MNHEY, CDR2 SVGAGI. CDR3 protein: CASRRLAGNTGELFF. In DNA, the CDR3 is TGTGCCAGCAGACGACTAGCGGGTAACACCGGGGAGCTGTTTTTT.

V is TRBV5-1 and J is TRBJ1-2; possible D gene TRBD1, 5 bases. Germline loops: CDR1 SGHRS, CDR2 YFSETQ. Trimming removed 5 bases from V and 6 bases from J, with 17 bases in between. This CDR3 has 14 residues. CDR3 nucleotide sequence: TGCGCCAGCAGACTTCGAATGGGGGAGGATGGCTACACCTTC. It yields the protein CASRLRMGEDGYTF.

Relative to its sample, this clone is medium-sized. This chain uses TRBV28 with TRBJ1-5; tentatively, D is TRBD1 (5 bases). CDR3 length: 15 residues. Germline CDR1 MDHEN, CDR2 SYDVKM. V shed 6 bases and J shed 8 bases, with 20 bases lying between them. The DNA of the CDR3 is TGTGCCAGCAGAACCTCCGACAGTGGACTTGAGCCCCAGCATTTT. Encoded protein: CASRTSDSGLEPQHF.

This chain links TRBV18 with TRBJ2-7, with D unresolved. The germline V gene has CDR1 KGHSH and CDR2 LQKENI. V shed 0 bases and J shed 0 bases, with 9 bases lying between them. The CDR3 totals 15 residues. The CDR3 region is CASSPPKGTSYEQYF. In DNA form, the CDR3 reads TGTGCCAGCTCACCACCAAAGGGTACCTCCTACGAGCAGTACTTC.

The chain links TRBV2 to TRBJ2-7; 10 bases are a match to TRBD1. The ends lost 6 bases at V and 2 bases at J; junction bases unmatched: 13. CDR1 and CDR2 (germline): SNHLY, FYNNEI. This CDR3 has 17 residues. The CDR3 DNA follows: TGTGCCAGCAGCACAGTACCCTCCGGGACAGGGGCCTACGAGCAGTACTTC. It codes for CASSTVPSGTGAYEQYF. The full variable domain, its missing parts supplied by reference TRBV2 and TRBJ2-7, is EPEVTQTPSHQVTQMGQEVILRCVPISNHLYFYWYRQILGQKVEFLVSFYNNEISEKSEIFDDQFSVERPDGSNFTLKIRSTKLEDSAMYFCASSTVPSGTGAYEQYFGPGTRLTVT.

The J gene is TRBJ1-4, the V gene TRBV10-3; D not resolved. This CDR3 has 13 residues. Germline V gene lookup returns CDR1 ENHRY and CDR2 SYGVKD. V was clipped by 6 bases and J by 8 bases, with 13 bases between them. DNA of the CDR3: TGTGCCATCAGACCGGCGGCCAGCGAAAAACTGTTTTTT. Protein sequence: CAIRPAASEKLFF.

The CDR3, as DNA: TGCAGTGCATCTGACAGGGAACAGTACTTC. Protein: CSASDREQYF. This rearrangement joins TRBV20-1 to TRBJ2-7; 7 bases line up with TRBD1. Germline lookup yields CDR1 DFQATT and CDR2 SNEGSKA (reference sequence). This CDR3 is 10 amino acids long. Losses at the gene ends were 6 bases for V and 10 bases for J; bases not matched to a gene: 6.

The chain couples TRBV4-1 to TRBJ1-3; D is undetermined. V was trimmed by 4 bases and J by 0 bases, leaving 16 bases between them. Looked up from germline, CDR1 is MGHRA and CDR2 is YSYEKL. CDR3 size: 17 residues. CDR3: CASSPSYPGFSGNTIYF. CDR3 sequence (DNA): TGCGCCAGCAGCCCCTCATACCCGGGGTTCTCTGGAAACACCATATATTTT.

This chain joins TRBV4-2 and TRBJ2-5; tentative D call: TRBD2 (5 bases). The CDR3 covers 14 residues. Germline CDR1 LGHNA, CDR2 YNFKEQ. V was cut by 1 base and J by 3 bases, with 9 bases left in between. Here the CDR3 reads CASSQGGAEETQYF. CDR3 sequence (DNA): TGTGCCAGCAGCCAAGGGGGAGCAGAAGAGACCCAGTACTTC.

This clone was counted only a few times. The sample holds other DNA sequences that translate to the same CDR3. This rearrangement joins TRBV4-1 to TRBJ1-5, with 10 bases lining up with TRBD1. Germline-derived CDR1 and CDR2 are MGHRA and YSYEKL. The trim removed 1 base at V and 2 bases at J, leaving 5 bases unmatched. The CDR3 has 17 residues. This CDR3 reads CASSQVTGGRGNQPQHF. CDR3 nucleotides: TGCGCCAGCAGCCAAGTGACAGGGGGCCGGGGCAATCAGCCCCAGCATTTT.

This clone was found a few times. The genes are TRBV6-5 and TRBJ2-7; 14 bases map to TRBD2. The V gene's germline CDR1 is MNHEY and CDR2 SVGAGI. Trimming cost V 7 bases and J 5 bases; bases outside gene matches: 10. There are 16 residues in the CDR3. This CDR3 reads CASINSGLAGVHEQYF. CDR3 DNA: TGTGCCAGCATTAACTCGGGACTAGCGGGAGTGCACGAGCAGTACTTC.

This clone has only a few counts. The chain uses TRBV10-2 and TRBJ1-2; the D gene is possibly TRBD1 (6 bases). The CDR3 covers 12 residues. The germline V and J ends were trimmed by 7 bases and 5 bases, with 11 bases remaining between them. Germline CDR1 reads WSHSY; CDR2 reads SAAADI. The DNA of the CDR3 is TGCGCCAGCACTCAGGGGAGATATGGCTACACCTTC. Translated: CASTQGRYGYTF.

The CDR3 here is CASSLGGRGSNTEAFF. The CDR3 nucleotides are TGTGCCAGCAGCCTTGGAGGGCGGGGCTCGAACACTGAAGCTTTCTTT. The chain carries TRBV5-4 and TRBJ1-1; D is perhaps TRBD1 (5 bases). V was trimmed by 4 bases and J by 1 base, leaving 17 bases between them. CDR1 and CDR2 (germline): SGHNT, YYREEE (reference sequence). The CDR3 has 16 residues.

In the case of this clone: A read error may produce the germline difference seen at one junction end. The same CDR3 arises from other DNA sequences in this sample as well. The V and J genes are TRBV27 and TRBJ2-2; tentatively, D is TRBD2 (5 bases). The CDR3 sequence is 11 residues long. From germline, CDR1 is MNHEY and CDR2 SMNVEV (reference sequence). As DNA, the CDR3 is TGTGCCAGCACGTCCTACGGGGAACTGTTTTTT. Protein product: CASTSYGELFF.

V and J are TRBV10-2 and TRBJ1-5; D is unclear. Trimming removed 8 bases at V and 5 bases at J, with 10 bases between. Looked up from germline, CDR1 is WSHSY and CDR2 is SAAADI. The CDR3 totals 12 residues. The CDR3 region is CASGTTDQPQHF. The CDR3 coding sequence is TGCGCCAGCGGCACCACAGATCAGCCCCAGCATTTT.

The chain couples TRBV7-2 to TRBJ2-5, with TRBD2 matching over 10 bases. With 2 bases clipped from V and 1 base from J, the junction kept 4 bases outside the gene matches. Per the germline V gene, CDR1 is SGHTA and CDR2 is FQGNSA. The CDR3 has 16 residues. CDR3 nucleotide sequence: TGTGCCAGCAGCTTAAGGGCTAGCGGGGGCCAAGAGACCCAGTACTTC. It is translated as CASSLRASGGQETQYF.